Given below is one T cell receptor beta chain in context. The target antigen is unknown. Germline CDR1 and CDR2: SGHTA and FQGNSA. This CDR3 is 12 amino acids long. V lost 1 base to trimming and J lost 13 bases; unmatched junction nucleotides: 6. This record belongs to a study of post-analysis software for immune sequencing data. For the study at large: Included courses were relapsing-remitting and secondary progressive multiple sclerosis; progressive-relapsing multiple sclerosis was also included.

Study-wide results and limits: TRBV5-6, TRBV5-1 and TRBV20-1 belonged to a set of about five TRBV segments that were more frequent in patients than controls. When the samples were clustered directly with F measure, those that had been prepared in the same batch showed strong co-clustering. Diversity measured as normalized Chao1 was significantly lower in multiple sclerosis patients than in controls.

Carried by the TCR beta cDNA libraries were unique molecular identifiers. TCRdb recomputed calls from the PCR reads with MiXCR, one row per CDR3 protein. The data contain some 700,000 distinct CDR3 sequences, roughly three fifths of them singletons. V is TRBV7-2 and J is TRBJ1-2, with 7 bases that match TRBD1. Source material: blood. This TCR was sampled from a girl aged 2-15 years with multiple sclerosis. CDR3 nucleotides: TGTGCCAGCAGCTTAGGGGACAGTCCTACCACCTTC. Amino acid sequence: CASSLGDSPTTF.